The clone carrying this TCR beta chain was seen a few times. Antigen: not known. PCR amplification relied on 60 Vbeta primers (plus 13 Jbeta primers). Sequenced by immunoSEQ multiplex PCR; TCRdb stores in-frame clones only, minus some. The sample includes 140,000 to 150,000 clones, about 72% of them seen just once. The sample belongs to a study of cytomegalovirus exposure and HLA in healthy donors. The study, taken as a whole, reports: When a later analysis was performed, an Asian-associated ancestry cluster reportedly had fewer N-insertions than the approximately 700-donor mean. Because they were indistinguishable, some V segments, including TRBV6-2 and TRBV6-3, were excluded. TCR beta V- and J-gene trimming, according to a later analysis, was linked to a missense DCLRE1C variant.

CDR1 SEHNR and CDR2 FQNEAQ come from the germline V gene (reference sequence). The CDR3 length is 13 residues. V was clipped by 2 bases and J by 2 bases, with 7 bases between them. The receptor was isolated from a middle-aged man in good health and CMV-seronegative. The chain recombines TRBV7-9 with TRBJ2-7; D remains unclear. Sequences were obtained from PBMCs. CDR3 in amino acids: CASSLSVTYEQYF. The CDR3 coding sequence is TGTGCCAGCAGCTTATCAGTTACCTACGAGCAGTACTTC. Drawing the rest from reference TRBV7-9 and TRBJ2-7, the complete variable domain is DTGVSQNPRHKITKRGQNVTFRCDPISEHNRLYWYRQTLGQGPEFLTYFQNEAQLEKSRLLSDRFSAERPKGSFSTLEIQRTEQGDSAMYLCASSLSVTYEQYFGPGTRLTVT.